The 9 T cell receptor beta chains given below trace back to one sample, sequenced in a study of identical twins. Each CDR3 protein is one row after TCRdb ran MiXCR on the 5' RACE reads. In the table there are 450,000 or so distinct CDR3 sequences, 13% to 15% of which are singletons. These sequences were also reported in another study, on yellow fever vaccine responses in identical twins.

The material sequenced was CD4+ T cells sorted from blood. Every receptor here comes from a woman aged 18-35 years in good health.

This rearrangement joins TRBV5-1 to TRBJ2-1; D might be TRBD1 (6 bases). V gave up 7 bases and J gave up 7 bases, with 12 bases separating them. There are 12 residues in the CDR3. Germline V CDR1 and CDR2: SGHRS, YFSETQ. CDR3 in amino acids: CASQKTGNEQFF. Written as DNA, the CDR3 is TGCGCCAGCCAAAAAACAGGGAATGAGCAGTTCTTC.

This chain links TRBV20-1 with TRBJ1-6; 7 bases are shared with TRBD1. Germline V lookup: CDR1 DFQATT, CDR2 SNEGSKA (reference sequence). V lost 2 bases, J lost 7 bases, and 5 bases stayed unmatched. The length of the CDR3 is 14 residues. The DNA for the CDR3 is TGCAGTGCTAGATCCGGGACAGAAAATTCACCCCTCCACTTT. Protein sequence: CSARSGTENSPLHF.

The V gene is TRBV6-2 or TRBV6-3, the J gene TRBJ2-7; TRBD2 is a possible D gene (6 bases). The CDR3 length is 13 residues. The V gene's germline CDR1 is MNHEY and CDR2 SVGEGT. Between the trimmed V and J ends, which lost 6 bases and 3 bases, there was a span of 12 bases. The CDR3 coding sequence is TGTGCCAGCAGGGAACTAGCCCTCTACGAGCAGTACTTC. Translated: CASRELALYEQYF.

The CDR3 DNA is TGTGCCAGCAGTTACTCGGCGAGTAACATAAGAGGATTTAGCTCCTACGAGCAGTACTTC. This encodes CASSYSASNIRGFSSYEQYF. This chain joins TRBV6-2 or TRBV6-3 and TRBJ2-7; the D is unclear. The V gene's germline CDR1 is MNHEY and CDR2 SVGEGT. CDR3 size: 20 residues. The V and J ends lost 0 bases and 0 bases respectively, with 24 bases between them.

The CDR3 loop is CASSETGKGQPQHF. CDR3 nucleotide sequence: TGTGCCAGCAGTGAGACAGGGAAGGGCCAGCCCCAGCATTTT. J is TRBJ1-5 and V is TRBV6-1, with 7 bases lining up with TRBD1. Germline values: CDR1 MNHNS, CDR2 SASEGT. The CDR3 is 14 residues long. V lost 3 bases and J lost 7; bases outside the gene matches: 6.

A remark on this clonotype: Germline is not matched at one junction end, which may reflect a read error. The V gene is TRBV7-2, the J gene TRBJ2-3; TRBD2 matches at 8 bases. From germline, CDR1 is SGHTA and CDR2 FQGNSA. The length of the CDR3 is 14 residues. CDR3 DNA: TGTCCCAGCACCCGGGGGGGAAGTACAGATACGCAGTATTTT. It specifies CPSTRGGSTDTQYF.

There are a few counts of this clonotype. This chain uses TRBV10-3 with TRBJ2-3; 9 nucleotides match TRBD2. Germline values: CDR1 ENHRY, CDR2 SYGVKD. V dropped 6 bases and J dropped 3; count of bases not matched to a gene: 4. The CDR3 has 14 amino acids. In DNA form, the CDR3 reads TGTGCCATCAGAGCGGGGGGTGGTACAGATACGCAGTATTTT. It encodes CAIRAGGGTDTQYF.

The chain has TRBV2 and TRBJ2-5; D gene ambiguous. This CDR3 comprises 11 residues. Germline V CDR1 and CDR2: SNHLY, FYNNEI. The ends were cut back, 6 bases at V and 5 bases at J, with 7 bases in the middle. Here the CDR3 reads CASRTAETQYF. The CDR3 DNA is TGTGCCAGCAGGACTGCGGAGACCCAGTACTTC.

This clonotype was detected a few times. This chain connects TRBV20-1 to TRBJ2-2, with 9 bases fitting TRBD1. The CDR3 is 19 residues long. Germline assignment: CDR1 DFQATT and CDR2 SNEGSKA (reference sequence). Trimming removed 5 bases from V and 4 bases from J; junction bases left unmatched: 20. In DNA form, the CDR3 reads TGCAGTGCTTTACCGGGACAGGGAAAGGGTGGATTCCGCACCGGGGAGCTGTTTTTT. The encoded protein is CSALPGQGKGGFRTGELFF.